The 4 T cell receptor beta chains presented below share a single source sample, sequenced in a study of shared clonotypes between healthy human individuals. Profiling relied on immunoSEQ multiplex PCR, and the TCRdb table lists in-frame clones only, not all of them. The repertoire holds over a million clones, about 84% seen once, with approximately 0.56% in the top ten. Sample: memory CD4+ T cells from PBMCs. Subset described: CD45RA-negative fraction. These receptors all come from a man younger than 30 in good health. Some clones in this sample may be carry-over from other donors' samples.

Points on this clone: A much larger clonotype is one base distant, so this may be a read error. Additional DNA sequences in this sample encode the identical CDR3. The chain links TRBV6-5 to TRBJ1-2, with unresolved D. The CDR3 is made up of 12 amino acids. Germline lookup yields CDR1 MNHEY and CDR2 SVGAGI. V gave up 0 bases and J gave up 6 bases, with 5 bases separating them. CDR3 in DNA: TGTGCCAGCAGTTACTCGGGTGATGGCTACACCTTC. This encodes CASSYSGDGYTF.

The chain combines TRBV29-1 with TRBJ2-1; 7 bases match TRBD1. This CDR3 region has 14 residues. Per the germline V gene, CDR1 is SQVTM and CDR2 is ANQGSEA. The V segment lost 4 bases and the J segment 0 bases; nucleotides outside the gene matches: 3. The CDR3 coding sequence is TGCAGCGTTGGGGGGACAGACTCCTACAATGAGCAGTTCTTC. This encodes CSVGGTDSYNEQFF.

This clone has more than one count but fewer than ten. This rearrangement joins TRBV11-2 to TRBJ2-1, with TRBD2 matching 8 bases. The germline CDR1 and CDR2 sequences are SGHAT and FQNNGV. The J segment lost 10 bases and the V segment lost 6 bases, leaving 14 bases of the junction unmatched. The CDR3 is made up of 15 amino acids. In DNA form, the CDR3 reads TGTGCCAGCAGGGGGGTTCGAGCGGGAGCACGGGAGCAGTTCTTC. Translating it yields CASRGVRAGAREQFF.

In this sample, this clone turned up a few times. This sequence joins TRBV15 and TRBJ2-2; D gene unclear. Germline values: CDR1 LNHNV, CDR2 YYDKDF (reference sequence). V lost 7 bases and J lost 8, with 14 bases in between. This CDR3 comprises 13 residues. The CDR3 region is CATKTRWAGELFF. The CDR3, as DNA: TGTGCCACCAAAACAAGGTGGGCTGGGGAGCTGTTTTTT.